A single sample gave rise to the 5 T cell receptor beta chains below, sequenced in a study of shared clonotypes between healthy human individuals. CD45RO-negative, CCR7-selected cells formed the naive CD8 fraction, which excluded terminally differentiated effector memory CD45RA+ cells. Generated by immunoSEQ multiplex PCR, the TCRdb table keeps only in-frame clones and is missing some. There are about 2.1 million clones in the sample; roughly 95% occur only once, and more than 1.5% lies in the top ten. Sequencing used naive CD8+ T cells from PBMCs. These receptors were collected from a man younger than 35 in good health. Some clones in this sample may be carry-over from other donors' samples.

The chain couples TRBV5-1 to TRBJ2-1; D gene ambiguous. Germline assignment: CDR1 SGHRS and CDR2 YFSETQ. The CDR3 covers 16 residues. Trimming pared 0 bases from V and 0 bases from J, leaving 10 bases between. The CDR3 sequence is CASSLGEISSYNEQFF. The CDR3 DNA follows: TGCGCCAGCAGCTTGGGAGAGATTAGCTCCTACAATGAGCAGTTCTTC. Variable domain in full (rest from reference TRBV5-1 and TRBJ2-1): KAGVTQTPRYLIKTRGQQVTLSCSPISGHRSVSWYQQTPGQGLQFLFEYFSETQRNKGNFPGRFSGRQFSNSRSEMNVSTLELGDSALYLCASSLGEISSYNEQFFGPGTRLTVL.

The J gene is TRBJ2-7, the V gene TRBV5-1; D call uncertain. The V gene lost 0 bases and the J gene lost 7 bases, with 11 bases spanning the gap. Germline-derived CDR1 and CDR2 are SGHRS and YFSETQ. This CDR3 region has 13 residues. CDR3 sequence: CASSLVPPREQYF. DNA for the CDR3: TGCGCCAGCAGCTTGGTTCCACCTAGGGAGCAGTACTTC. Filled out from reference TRBV5-1 and TRBJ2-7, the complete variable domain reads KAGVTQTPRYLIKTRGQQVTLSCSPISGHRSVSWYQQTPGQGLQFLFEYFSETQRNKGNFPGRFSGRQFSNSRSEMNVSTLELGDSALYLCASSLVPPREQYFGPGTRLTVT.

The V gene is TRBV2, the J gene TRBJ1-4, with D possibly TRBD1 on 5 matching bases. The CDR3 is 14 amino acids. Germline V gene data show CDR1 as SNHLY and CDR2 as FYNNEI. V was clipped by 9 bases and J by 0 bases, with 11 bases between them. The CDR3 nucleotides read TGTGCCAGTGACACGACAGCAACTAATGAAAAACTGTTTTTT. Amino acid sequence: CASDTTATNEKLFF.

The V gene is TRBV19, the J gene TRBJ2-4, with 10 bases matching TRBD1. V dropped 3 bases and J dropped 1; count of bases not matched to a gene: 15. This CDR3 spans 20 amino acids. Germline CDR1 LNHDA, CDR2 SQIVND (reference sequence). This chain's CDR3 is CASSMGFRATGGEAKNIQYF. CDR3 in DNA: TGTGCCAGTAGTATGGGGTTCCGGGCGACAGGGGGCGAGGCCAAAAACATTCAGTACTTC.

The CDR3 DNA reads as TGTGCCAGCAGTGCGCGAGTTTTGGGGAATGAGCAGTTCTTC. It codes for CASSARVLGNEQFF. The chain is built from TRBV27 and TRBJ2-1; D is uncertain. In germline, CDR1 is MNHEY, CDR2 SMNVEV (reference sequence). V shed 5 bases and J shed 7 bases, with 15 bases lying between them. The CDR3 is 14 residues long.